The 20 T cell receptor beta chains below come from one sample, sequenced in a study of blood T cells in healthy people across ages. Combining a sample-barcoded 5' primer with a J-beta primer mix, a second PCR ran for roughly 7 to 11 cycles. In TCRdb, the 5' RACE reads were re-called with MiXCR into one record per CDR3 protein. The repertoire consists of some 1.5 million distinct CDR3 sequences, with approximately 43% occurring once and the leading ten covering approximately 4.1%. Material: blood. Every receptor here comes from a woman in her late teens or twenties in good health.

This chain uses TRBV20-1 with TRBJ2-7; D is unclear. Germline V gene data show CDR1 as DFQATT and CDR2 as SNEGSKA (reference sequence). The CDR3 sequence is 9 residues long. CDR3 sequence reads: CTLSYEQYF. CDR3 coding DNA: TGCACTCTCTCCTACGAGCAGTACTTC.

This clonotype was seen more than once but under ten times. This chain links TRBV20-1 with TRBJ1-4, with D maybe TRBD1 (6 bases). CDR1 is DFQATT and CDR2 is SNEGSKA in the germline V gene (reference sequence). Trimming pared 4 bases from V and 5 bases from J, leaving 17 bases between. This CDR3 is built from 15 residues. CDR3 residues: CSANRRGGGNEKLFF. Written as DNA, the CDR3 is TGCAGTGCTAACCGACGCGGAGGGGGAAATGAAAAACTGTTTTTT.

Written as DNA, the CDR3 is TGTGCCAGCAGCCAAGAGGCGCGGGACGGCACAGATACGCAGTATTTT. This sequence encodes CASSQEARDGTDTQYF. The genes are TRBV4-2 and TRBJ2-3; D is perhaps TRBD2 (6 bases). The CDR3 loop spans 16 amino acids. The germline CDR1 and CDR2 sequences are LGHNA and YNFKEQ. Trimming stripped 0 bases from V and 1 base from J, with 11 bases between.

This clonotype appeared once. This chain links TRBV20-1 with TRBJ2-1, with 7 bases aligning to TRBD1. The J call may be faulty, since TRBJ2-7 better matches the DNA end. CDR1 is DFQATT and CDR2 is SNEGSKA in the germline V gene (reference sequence). The CDR3 is 17 residues long. The CDR3 region has the DNA TGCAGTGCTAGAGATCAATACAGGGGAAGCTCCTACAATGAGCAGTACTTC. Encoded protein: CSARDQYRGSSYNEQYF.

This chain links TRBV5-1 with TRBJ2-4; 9 nucleotides align to TRBD1. The junction had 14 bases not matched to a gene; V was cut back by 0 bases and J by 13 bases. The germline CDR1 and CDR2 sequences are SGHRS and YFSETQ. The CDR3 runs to 16 residues. The chain's CDR3 is CASSLARGQGVNEQYF. The CDR3 DNA sequence: TGCGCCAGCAGCTTGGCCAGGGGACAGGGTGTCAATGAGCAGTACTTC.

V gene TRBV7-2 combines with J gene TRBJ2-3, with 10 positions matching TRBD1. CDR1 SGHTA and CDR2 FQGNSA come from the germline V gene. This CDR3 is built from 17 residues. Trimming removed 2 bases from V and 3 bases from J; junction bases left unmatched: 8. DNA of the CDR3: TGTGCCAGCAGCTTATTTGTTGGGACAGGGGAAACAGATACGCAGTATTTT. Its translation is CASSLFVGTGETDTQYF.

In its sample, this clonotype was seen a few times. The rearrangement joins TRBV20-1 to TRBJ2-5; D might be TRBD1 (5 bases). V lost 3 bases to trimming and J lost 5 bases, with 13 bases between them. The CDR3 contains 13 residues. Germline V gene lookup returns CDR1 DFQATT and CDR2 SNEGSKA (reference sequence). CDR3 loop: CSARQGILETQYF. CDR3 coding DNA: TGCAGTGCTAGGCAGGGTATTTTGGAGACCCAGTACTTC.

This clonotype was observed a handful of times. V and J are TRBV7-8 and TRBJ2-3; TRBD2 matches at 7 bases. J gave up 3 bases and V 5 bases, and 11 bases lay outside the gene matches. CDR1 and CDR2 from the germline V gene are SGHVS and FQNEAQ. This CDR3 is built from 16 residues. CDR3 nucleotides: TGTGCCAGCAGCCCACAGAGACGAGCGGGGACAGATACGCAGTATTTT. Protein: CASSPQRRAGTDTQYF.

The chain links TRBV7-3 to TRBJ2-3; weak D call: TRBD2 (6 bases). CDR1 is SGHTA, CDR2 FQGTGA, per germline. V lost 5 bases and J lost 0, with 15 bases in between. There are 16 residues in the CDR3. The CDR3 loop reads CASSRGAGHSTDTQYF. For the CDR3, the DNA is TGTGCCAGCAGCCGAGGCGCGGGGCATAGCACAGATACGCAGTATTTT.

The chain recombines TRBV5-1 with TRBJ1-5, with D unclear. The CDR3 runs 11 residues. The germline V gene has CDR1 SGHRS and CDR2 YFSETQ. V was clipped by 5 bases and J by 9 bases, with 9 bases between them. The DNA for the CDR3 is TGCGCCAGCAGATCCTTTCGGCCCCAGCATTTT. Protein sequence: CASRSFRPQHF.

This clonotype was detected many times. J is TRBJ2-5 and V is TRBV7-2; no definite D call. The ends were cut back, 3 bases at V and 11 bases at J, with 13 bases in the middle. Germline lookup yields CDR1 SGHTA and CDR2 FQGNSA. The CDR3 is 12 amino acids. The CDR3 nucleotides read TGTGCCAGCAGCTTCTCGCGGTTGGAGCAGTACTTC. Protein product: CASSFSRLEQYF.

The chain is built from TRBV29-1 and TRBJ1-4; the match to TRBD1 covers 8 bases. Germline values: CDR1 SQVTM, CDR2 ANQGSEA. The length of the CDR3 is 14 residues. The V and J ends lost 7 bases and 8 bases, in that order; junction bases with no gene match: 12. Here the CDR3 reads CSAASTGVGEKLFF. DNA of the CDR3: TGCAGCGCCGCGTCGACAGGGGTAGGGGAAAAACTGTTTTTT.

This rearrangement joins TRBV7-3 to TRBJ2-7; D might be TRBD2 (5 bases). Trimming shortened V by 1 base and J by 6 bases, and 10 bases separated the two germline ends. Germline V gene lookup returns CDR1 SGHTA and CDR2 FQGTGA. CDR3 length: 13 amino acids. DNA for the CDR3: TGTGCCAGCAGCTTAAAACGGACTCTCGAGCAGTACTTC. Protein: CASSLKRTLEQYF.

The chain uses TRBV29-1 and TRBJ2-1, with D perhaps matching TRBD1 or TRBD2 (5 bases each). Germline V lookup: CDR1 SQVTM, CDR2 ANQGSEA. V lost 7 bases and J lost 6, with 19 bases in between. There are 14 residues in the CDR3. In DNA form, the CDR3 reads TGCAGCGCCATGGGGCTAGCTGGTGGCAATGAGCAGTTCTTC. Its translation: CSAMGLAGGNEQFF.

The rearrangement joins TRBV20-1 to TRBJ2-1, with TRBD1 matching 7 bases. This CDR3 is 13 amino acids long. The V and J ends lost 5 bases and 6 bases, in that order; junction bases with no gene match: 7. Germline V CDR1 and CDR2: DFQATT, SNEGSKA (reference sequence). In nucleotides, the CDR3 is TGCAGTGCTGGACGTAACAGGGGCAATGAGCAGTTCTTC. Encoded protein: CSAGRNRGNEQFF.

V usage is TRBV29-1 and J usage is TRBJ2-7; D not resolved. The V gene lost 4 bases and the J gene lost 2 bases, with 15 bases spanning the gap. CDR1 and CDR2 from the germline V gene are SQVTM and ANQGSEA. The CDR3 spans 14 residues. In DNA form, the CDR3 reads TGCAGCGTTGCGCCCAGAGGCGAGACCTACGAGCAGTACTTC. This translates into CSVAPRGETYEQYF.

This clonotype was found a few times. The CDR3 DNA follows: TGTGCCAGCAGCTTCGGGGTATACGGGACCCAAGAGACCCAGTACTTC. It specifies CASSFGVYGTQETQYF. V and J are TRBV13 and TRBJ2-5; D tentatively fits TRBD1 or TRBD2 (5 bases each). In germline, CDR1 is PRHDT, CDR2 FYEKMQ (reference sequence). This CDR3 contains 16 residues. V was cut by 3 bases and J by 1 base, with 15 bases left in between.

V usage is TRBV27 and J usage is TRBJ1-5; D gene unclear. V lost 4 bases to trimming and J lost 4 bases, with 8 bases between them. This CDR3 comprises 13 residues. Germline loops: CDR1 MNHEY, CDR2 SMNVEV (reference sequence). CDR3 in amino acids: CASSWQLNQPQHF. CDR3 DNA: TGTGCCAGCAGTTGGCAGTTGAATCAGCCCCAGCATTTT.

There are a few counts of this clonotype. This chain connects TRBV2 to TRBJ2-3; 8 nucleotides align to TRBD1. This CDR3 contains 14 residues. The V and J ends lost 6 bases and 1 base, in that order; junction bases with no gene match: 3. Germline lookup yields CDR1 SNHLY and CDR2 FYNNEI. CDR3 loop: CASRQGQGTDTQYF. CDR3 nucleotides: TGTGCCAGCAGGCAGGGACAGGGCACAGATACGCAGTATTTT.

V and J are TRBV6-2 or TRBV6-3 and TRBJ2-1; the match to TRBD2 covers 10 bases. Per the germline V gene, CDR1 is MNHEY and CDR2 is SVGEGT. The junction had 10 bases not matched to a gene; V was cut back by 4 bases and J by 7 bases. This CDR3 contains 16 residues. CDR3 loop: CASSSLAGATGNEQFF. The DNA for the CDR3 is TGTGCCAGCAGTTCCCTAGCGGGGGCGACCGGGAATGAGCAGTTCTTC.